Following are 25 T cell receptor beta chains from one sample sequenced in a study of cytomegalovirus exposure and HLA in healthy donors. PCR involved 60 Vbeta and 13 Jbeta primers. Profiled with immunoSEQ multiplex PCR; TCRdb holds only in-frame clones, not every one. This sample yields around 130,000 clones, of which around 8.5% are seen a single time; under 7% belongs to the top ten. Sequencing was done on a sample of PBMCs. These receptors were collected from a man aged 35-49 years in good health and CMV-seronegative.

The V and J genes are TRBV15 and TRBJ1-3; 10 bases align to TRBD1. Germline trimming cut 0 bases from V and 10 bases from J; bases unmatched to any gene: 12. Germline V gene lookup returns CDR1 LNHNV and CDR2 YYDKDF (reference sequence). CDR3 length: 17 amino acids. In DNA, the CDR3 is TGTGCCACCAGCAGAGATCTGACAGGGGGCACCCCGTGGACCATATATTTT. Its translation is CATSRDLTGGTPWTIYF.

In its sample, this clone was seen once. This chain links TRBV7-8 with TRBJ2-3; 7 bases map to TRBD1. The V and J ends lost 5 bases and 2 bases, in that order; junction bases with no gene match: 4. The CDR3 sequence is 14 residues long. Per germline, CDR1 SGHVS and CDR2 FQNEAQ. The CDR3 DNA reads TGTGCCAGCAGCCCGACAGGGTTCACAGATACGCAGTATTTT. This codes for CASSPTGFTDTQYF.

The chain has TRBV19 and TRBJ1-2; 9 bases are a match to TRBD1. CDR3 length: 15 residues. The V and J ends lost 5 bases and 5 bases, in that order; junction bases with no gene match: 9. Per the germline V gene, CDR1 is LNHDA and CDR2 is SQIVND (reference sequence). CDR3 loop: CASSRQGDSMYGYTF. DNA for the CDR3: TGTGCCAGTAGTCGACAGGGGGATTCGATGTATGGCTACACCTTC. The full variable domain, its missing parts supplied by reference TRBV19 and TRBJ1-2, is DGGITQSPKYLFRKEGQNVTLSCEQNLNHDAMYWYRQDPGQGLRLIYYSQIVNDFQKGDIAEGYSVSREKKESFPLTVTSAQKNPTAFYLCASSRQGDSMYGYTFGSGTRLTVV.

In DNA, the CDR3 is TGTGCCAGCACCCTATGGTTCGGCGGGCACTCCTACAATGAGCAGTTCTTC. Translated: CASTLWFGGHSYNEQFF. The chain couples TRBV6-9 to TRBJ2-1; D is possibly TRBD2 (5 bases). CDR1 MNHGY and CDR2 SVAAGI come from the germline V gene. Deletions cut 7 bases from V and 0 bases from J, with 19 bases between. The CDR3 is 17 amino acids.

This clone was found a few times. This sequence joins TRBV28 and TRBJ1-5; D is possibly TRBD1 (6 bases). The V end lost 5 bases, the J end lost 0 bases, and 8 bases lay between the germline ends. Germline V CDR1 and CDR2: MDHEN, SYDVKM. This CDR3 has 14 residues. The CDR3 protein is CASSRGYSNQPQHF. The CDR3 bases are TGTGCCAGCAGTAGGGGGTATAGCAATCAGCCCCAGCATTTT.

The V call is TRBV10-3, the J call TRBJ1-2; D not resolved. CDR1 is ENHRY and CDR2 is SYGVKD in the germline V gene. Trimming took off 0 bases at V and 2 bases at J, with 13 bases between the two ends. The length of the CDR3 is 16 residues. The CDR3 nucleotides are TGTGCCATCAGTGAGTCGAATGCGGGGTCGAACTATGGCTACACCTTC. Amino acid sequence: CAISESNAGSNYGYTF.

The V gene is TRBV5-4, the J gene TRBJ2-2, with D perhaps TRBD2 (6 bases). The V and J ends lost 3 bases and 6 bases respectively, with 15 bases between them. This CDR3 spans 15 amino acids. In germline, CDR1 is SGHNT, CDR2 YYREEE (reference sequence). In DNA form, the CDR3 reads TGTGCCAGCAGCTCCGGGACTCGAAGGGCCGGGGAGCTGTTTTTT. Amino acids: CASSSGTRRAGELFF.

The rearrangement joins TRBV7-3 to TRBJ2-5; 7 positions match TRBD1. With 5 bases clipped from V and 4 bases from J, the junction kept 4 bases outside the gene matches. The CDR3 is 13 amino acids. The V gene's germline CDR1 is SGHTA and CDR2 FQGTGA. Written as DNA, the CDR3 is TGTGCCAGCAGCATACAGGGGAGAGAGACCCAGTACTTC. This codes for CASSIQGRETQYF.

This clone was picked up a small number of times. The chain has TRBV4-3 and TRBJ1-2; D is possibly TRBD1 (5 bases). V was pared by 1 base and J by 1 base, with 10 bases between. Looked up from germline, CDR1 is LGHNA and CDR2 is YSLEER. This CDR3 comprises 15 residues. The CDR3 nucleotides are TGCGCCAGCAGCCAAGCTGGCAGGGTTAACTATGGCTACACCTTC. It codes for CASSQAGRVNYGYTF.

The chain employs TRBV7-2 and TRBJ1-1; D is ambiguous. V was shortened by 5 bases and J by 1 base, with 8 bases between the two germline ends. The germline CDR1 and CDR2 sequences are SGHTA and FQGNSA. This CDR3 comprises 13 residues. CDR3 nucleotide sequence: TGTGCCAGCAGCCTGCGACAGAACACTGAAGCTTTCTTT. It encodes CASSLRQNTEAFF.

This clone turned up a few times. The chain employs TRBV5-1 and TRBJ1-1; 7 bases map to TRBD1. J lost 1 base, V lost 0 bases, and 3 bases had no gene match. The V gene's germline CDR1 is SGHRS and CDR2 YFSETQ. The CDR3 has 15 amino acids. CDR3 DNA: TGCGCCAGCAGCTTGGGACAGGGATCGAACACTGAAGCTTTCTTT. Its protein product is CASSLGQGSNTEAFF.

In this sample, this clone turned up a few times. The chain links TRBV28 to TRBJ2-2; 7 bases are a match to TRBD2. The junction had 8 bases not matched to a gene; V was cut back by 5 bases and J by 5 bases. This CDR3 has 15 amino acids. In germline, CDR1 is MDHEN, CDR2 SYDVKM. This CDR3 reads CASSPQRGWTGELFF. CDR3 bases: TGTGCCAGCAGTCCTCAGCGGGGTTGGACCGGGGAGCTGTTTTTT.

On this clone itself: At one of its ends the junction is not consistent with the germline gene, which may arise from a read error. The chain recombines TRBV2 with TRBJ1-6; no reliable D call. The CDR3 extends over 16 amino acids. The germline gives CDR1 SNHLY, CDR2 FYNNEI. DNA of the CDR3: TGTGCAAGCAGGTACCGGGAAAGGGAATATAATTCACCCCTCCACTTT. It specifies CASRYREREYNSPLHF.

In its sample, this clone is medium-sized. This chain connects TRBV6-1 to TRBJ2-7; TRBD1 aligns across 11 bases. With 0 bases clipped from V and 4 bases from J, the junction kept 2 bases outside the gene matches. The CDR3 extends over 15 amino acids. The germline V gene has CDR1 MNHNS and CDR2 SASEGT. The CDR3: CASSEAGTGGYEQYF. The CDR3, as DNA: TGTGCCAGCAGTGAAGCCGGGACAGGGGGTTACGAGCAGTACTTC.

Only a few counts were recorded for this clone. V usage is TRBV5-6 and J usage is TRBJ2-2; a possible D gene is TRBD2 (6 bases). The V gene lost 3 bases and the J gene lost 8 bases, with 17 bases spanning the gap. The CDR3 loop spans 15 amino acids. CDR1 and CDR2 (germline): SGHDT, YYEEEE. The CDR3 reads CASSSPSVSTGELFF. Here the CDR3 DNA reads TGTGCCAGCAGCTCCCCTAGCGTCTCGACGGGGGAGCTGTTTTTT.

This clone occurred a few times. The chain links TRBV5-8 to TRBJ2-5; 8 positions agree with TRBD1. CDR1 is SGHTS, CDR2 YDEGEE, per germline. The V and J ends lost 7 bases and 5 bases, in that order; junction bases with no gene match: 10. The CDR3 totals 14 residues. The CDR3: CASSTGTGGETQYF. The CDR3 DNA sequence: TGTGCCAGCTCCACCGGGACAGGTGGGGAGACCCAGTACTTC.

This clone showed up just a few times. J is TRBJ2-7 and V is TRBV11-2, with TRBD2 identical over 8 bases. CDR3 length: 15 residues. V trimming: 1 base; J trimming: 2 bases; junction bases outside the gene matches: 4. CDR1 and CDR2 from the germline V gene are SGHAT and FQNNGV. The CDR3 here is CASSLVGGGPYEQYF. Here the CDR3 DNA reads TGTGCCAGCAGCTTAGTTGGCGGGGGGCCCTACGAGCAGTACTTC. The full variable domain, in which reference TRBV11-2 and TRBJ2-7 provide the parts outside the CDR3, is EAGVAQSPRYKIIEKRQSVAFWCNPISGHATLYWYQQILGQGPKLLIQFQNNGVVDDSQLPKDRFSAERLKGVDSTLKIQPAKLEDSAVYLCASSLVGGGPYEQYFGPGTRLTVT.

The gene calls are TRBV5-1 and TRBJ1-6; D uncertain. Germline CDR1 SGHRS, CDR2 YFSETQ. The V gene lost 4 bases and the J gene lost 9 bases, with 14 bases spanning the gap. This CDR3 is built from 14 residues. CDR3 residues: CASSNGSRISPLHF. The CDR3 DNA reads TGCGCCAGCAGCAACGGGAGTCGCATTTCACCCCTCCACTTT. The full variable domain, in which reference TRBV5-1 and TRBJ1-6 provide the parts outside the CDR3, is KAGVTQTPRYLIKTRGQQVTLSCSPISGHRSVSWYQQTPGQGLQFLFEYFSETQRNKGNFPGRFSGRQFSNSRSEMNVSTLELGDSALYLCASSNGSRISPLHFGNGTRLTVT.

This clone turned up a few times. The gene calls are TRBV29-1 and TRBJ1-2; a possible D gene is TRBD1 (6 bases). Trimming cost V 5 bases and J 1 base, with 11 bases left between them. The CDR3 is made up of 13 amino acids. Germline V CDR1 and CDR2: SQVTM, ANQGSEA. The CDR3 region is CSVLDSDNYGYTF. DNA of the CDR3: TGCAGCGTTCTGGACAGTGATAACTATGGCTACACCTTC.

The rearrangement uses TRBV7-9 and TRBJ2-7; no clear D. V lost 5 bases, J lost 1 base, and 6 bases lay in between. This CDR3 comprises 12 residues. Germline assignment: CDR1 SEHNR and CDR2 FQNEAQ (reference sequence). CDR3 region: CASSTESYEQYF. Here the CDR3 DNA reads TGTGCCAGCAGCACAGAGTCCTACGAGCAGTACTTC.

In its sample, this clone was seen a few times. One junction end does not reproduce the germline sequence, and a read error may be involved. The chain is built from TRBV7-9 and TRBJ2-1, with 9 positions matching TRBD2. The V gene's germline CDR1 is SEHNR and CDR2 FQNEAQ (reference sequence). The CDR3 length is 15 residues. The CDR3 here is CASSLAGRAYNEQFF. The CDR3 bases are TGTGCCAGCAGCCTAGCGGGGAGAGCCTACAATGAGCAGTTCTTC.

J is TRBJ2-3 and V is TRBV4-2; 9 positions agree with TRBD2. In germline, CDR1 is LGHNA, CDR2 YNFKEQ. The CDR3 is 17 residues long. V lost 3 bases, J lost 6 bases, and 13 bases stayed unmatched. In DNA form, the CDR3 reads TGTGCCAGCAGCCAGGAGACTAGCGGAGGGACAACGGATACGCAGTATTTT. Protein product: CASSQETSGGTTDTQYF.

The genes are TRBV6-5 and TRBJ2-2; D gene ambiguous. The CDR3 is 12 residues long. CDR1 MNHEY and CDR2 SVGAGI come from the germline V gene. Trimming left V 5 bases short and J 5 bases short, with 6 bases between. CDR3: CASSLTTGELFF. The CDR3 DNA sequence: TGTGCCAGCAGTCTCACTACCGGGGAGCTGTTTTTT.

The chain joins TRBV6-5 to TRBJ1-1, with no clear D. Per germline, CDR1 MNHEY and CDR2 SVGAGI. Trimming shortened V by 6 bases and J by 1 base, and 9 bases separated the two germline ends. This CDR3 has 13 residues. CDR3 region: CASRARKNTEAFF. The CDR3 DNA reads TGTGCCAGCAGGGCCCGTAAGAACACTGAAGCTTTCTTT.

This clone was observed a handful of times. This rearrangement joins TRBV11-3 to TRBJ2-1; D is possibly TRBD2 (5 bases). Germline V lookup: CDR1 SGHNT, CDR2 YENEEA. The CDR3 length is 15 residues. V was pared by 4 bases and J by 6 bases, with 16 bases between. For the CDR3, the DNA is TGTGCCAGCAGCTCCTCAAGCGGTTGGTCCAATGAGCAGTTCTTC. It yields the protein CASSSSSGWSNEQFF.